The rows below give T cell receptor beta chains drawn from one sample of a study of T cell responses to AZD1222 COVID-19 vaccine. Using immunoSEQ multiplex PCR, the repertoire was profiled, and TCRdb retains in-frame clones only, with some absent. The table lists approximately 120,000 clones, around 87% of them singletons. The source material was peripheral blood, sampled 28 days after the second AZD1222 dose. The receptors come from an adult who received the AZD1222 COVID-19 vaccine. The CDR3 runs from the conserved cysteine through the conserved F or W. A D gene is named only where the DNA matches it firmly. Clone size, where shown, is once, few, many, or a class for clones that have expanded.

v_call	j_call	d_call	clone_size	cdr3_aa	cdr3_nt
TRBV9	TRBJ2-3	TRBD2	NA	CASSVAAGRGTDTQYF	TGTGCCAGCAGCGTAGCGGCAGGGAGGGGCACAGATACGCAGTATTTT
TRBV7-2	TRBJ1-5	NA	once	CASSLASGRFNQPQHF	TGTGCCAGCAGCTTAGCGTCGGGCAGATTTAATCAGCCCCAGCATTTT
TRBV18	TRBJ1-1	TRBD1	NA	CASLWTGVVNTEAFF	TGTGCCAGCCTGTGGACAGGGGTGGTGAACACTGAAGCTTTCTTT
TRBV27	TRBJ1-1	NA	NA	CASKFRNTEAFF	TGTGCCAGCAAATTTAGGAACACTGAAGCTTTCTTT
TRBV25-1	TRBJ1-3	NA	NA	CASSKGPSSGNTIYF	TGTGCCAGCAGTAAGGGACCGAGCTCTGGAAACACCATATATTTT
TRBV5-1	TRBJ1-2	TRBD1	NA	CASSVEQGPSSYTF	TGCGCCAGCAGCGTGGAACAGGGGCCTTCGAGCTACACCTTC
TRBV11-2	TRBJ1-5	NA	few	CASSLDSGVGWPQHF	TGTGCCAGCAGCTTAGATTCGGGGGTCGGGTGGCCCCAGCATTTT
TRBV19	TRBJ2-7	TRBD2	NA	CASSPSGGSYEQYF	TGTGCCAGTAGCCCCAGCGGGGGTTCCTACGAGCAGTACTTC
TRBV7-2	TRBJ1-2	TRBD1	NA	CASSSPQGENGYTF	TGTGCCAGCAGCTCCCCACAGGGGGAAAATGGCTACACCTTC
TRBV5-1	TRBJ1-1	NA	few	CASSLWDRNTEAFF	TGCGCCAGCAGCTTGTGGGATCGGAACACTGAAGCTTTCTTT
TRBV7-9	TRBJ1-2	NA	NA	CASNRDLMAYTF	TGTGCCAGCAACAGAGATTTGATGGCCTACACCTTC
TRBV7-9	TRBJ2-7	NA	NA	CASSPGAPYEQYF	TGTGCCAGCAGCCCCGGAGCCCCCTACGAGCAGTACTTC
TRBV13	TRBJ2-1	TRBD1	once	CASSKGQGFDDEQFF	TGTGCCAGCAGCAAGGGACAGGGCTTCGACGATGAGCAGTTCTTC
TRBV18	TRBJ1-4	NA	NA	CASHGWSSTNEKLFF	TGTGCCAGCCACGGGTGGTCCTCAACTAATGAAAAACTGTTTTTT
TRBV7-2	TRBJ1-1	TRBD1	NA	CASSLVLTGVTEAFF	TGTGCCAGCAGCTTAGTCTTAACAGGGGTCACTGAAGCTTTCTTT
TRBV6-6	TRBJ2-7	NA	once	CASRGMRVELYEQYF	TGTGCCAGCAGGGGGATGCGGGTCGAACTCTACGAGCAGTACTTC
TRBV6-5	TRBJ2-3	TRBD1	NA	CATRDRFTDTQYF	TGTGCCACCAGGGACAGATTCACAGATACGCAGTATTTT
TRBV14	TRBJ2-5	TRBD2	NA	CASSLAGMETQYF	TGTGCCAGCAGCCTAGCGGGGATGGAGACCCAGTACTTC
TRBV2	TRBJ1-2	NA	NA	CASSEAGGRGGYTF	TGTGCCAGCAGTGAAGCCGGGGGGCGTGGGGGCTACACCTTC
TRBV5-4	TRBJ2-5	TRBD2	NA	CASSGLSGSGETQYF	TGTGCCAGCAGCGGACTTAGCGGGAGTGGTGAGACCCAGTACTTC
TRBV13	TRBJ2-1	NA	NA	CASSFLRTRTYNEQFF	TGTGCCAGCAGCTTTTTAAGGACACGAACCTACAATGAGCAGTTCTTC
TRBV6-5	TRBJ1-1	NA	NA	CASSLARQAEWAEAFF	TGTGCCAGCAGTTTAGCCCGACAGGCGGAGTGGGCTGAAGCTTTCTTT
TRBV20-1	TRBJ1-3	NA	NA	CSASGTGSGNTIYF	TGCAGTGCTAGTGGGACGGGTTCTGGAAACACCATATATTTT
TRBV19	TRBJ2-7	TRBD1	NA	CASSSPGQVVGEQYF	TGTGCCAGTAGTTCCCCGGGACAGGTGGTCGGCGAGCAGTACTTC
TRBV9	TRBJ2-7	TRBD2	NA	CASSSRTSGYEQYF	TGTGCCAGCAGCTCCCGGACTAGCGGCTACGAGCAGTACTTC
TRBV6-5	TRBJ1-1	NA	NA	CASSRTGNTEAFF	TGTGCCAGCAGTCGCACAGGGAACACTGAAGCTTTCTTT
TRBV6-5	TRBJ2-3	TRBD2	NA	CASSYSGGSSQYF	TGTGCCAGCAGTTACTCGGGGGGGAGTTCGCAGTATTTT
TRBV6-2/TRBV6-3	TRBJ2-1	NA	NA	CASSYGWYNEQFF	TGTGCCAGCAGTTACGGCTGGTACAATGAGCAGTTCTTC
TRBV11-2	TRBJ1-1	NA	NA	CASSLQGVVTEAFF	TGTGCCAGCAGCTTGCAAGGTGTTGTCACTGAAGCTTTCTTT
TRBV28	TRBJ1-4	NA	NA	CASSPAPGTNEKLFF	TGTGCCAGCAGTCCGGCCCCCGGAACTAATGAAAAACTGTTTTTT
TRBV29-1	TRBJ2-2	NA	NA	CSVALTGFTGELFF	TGCAGCGTAGCCCTAACAGGGTTTACCGGGGAGCTGTTTTTT
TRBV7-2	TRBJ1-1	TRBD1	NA	CASSPSGQLNTEAFF	TGTGCCAGCAGCCCGTCGGGACAGTTGAACACTGAAGCTTTCTTT
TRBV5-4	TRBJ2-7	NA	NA	CASSSEGREQYF	TGTGCCAGCAGCTCTGAGGGTCGGGAGCAGTACTTC
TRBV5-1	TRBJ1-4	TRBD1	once	CASSLSGQGDEKLFF	TGCGCCAGCAGCTTGTCCGGACAGGGAGATGAAAAACTGTTTTTT
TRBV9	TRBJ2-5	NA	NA	CASSVNQETQYF	TGTGCCAGCAGCGTAAACCAAGAGACCCAGTACTTC
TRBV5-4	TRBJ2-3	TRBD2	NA	CASSRGSGGPSRGTDTQYF	TGTGCCAGCAGTCGTGGTAGCGGGGGCCCCAGCCGAGGCACAGATACGCAGTATTTT
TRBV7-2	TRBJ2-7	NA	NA	CASSFPGSRSYEQYF	TGTGCCAGCAGCTTCCCGGGATCCCGATCCTACGAGCAGTACTTC
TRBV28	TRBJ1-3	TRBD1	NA	CASSLTGGGNTIYF	TGTGCCAGCAGTTTAACAGGGGGAGGAAACACCATATATTTT
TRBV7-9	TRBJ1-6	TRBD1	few	CASIQDRGGSPLHF	TGTGCCAGCATCCAAGACAGGGGAGGCTCACCCCTCCACTTT
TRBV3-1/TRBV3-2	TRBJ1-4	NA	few	CASSQDYDRRGEKLFF	TGTGCCAGCAGCCAAGATTATGACAGGAGGGGTGAAAAACTGTTTTTT
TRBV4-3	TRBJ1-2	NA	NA	CASSQGAGRVGSGYTF	TGCGCCAGCAGCCAAGGAGCAGGGAGAGTAGGTAGCGGCTACACCTTC
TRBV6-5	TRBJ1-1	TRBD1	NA	CASSYQTGHSEAFF	TGTGCCAGCAGTTACCAGACAGGGCATAGTGAAGCTTTCTTT
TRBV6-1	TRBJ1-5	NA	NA	CASSEAWGINQPQHF	TGTGCCAGCAGTGAAGCATGGGGTATCAATCAGCCCCAGCATTTT
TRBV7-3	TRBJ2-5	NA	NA	CASSRQPQETQYF	TGTGCCAGCAGCCGGCAGCCCCAAGAGACCCAGTACTTC
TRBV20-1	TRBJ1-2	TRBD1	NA	CKGQGTSGYTF	TGCAAGGGACAGGGGACTTCTGGCTACACCTTC
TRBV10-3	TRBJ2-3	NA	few	CAISKTGLGTDTQYF	TGTGCCATCAGCAAAACAGGGTTGGGCACAGATACGCAGTATTTT
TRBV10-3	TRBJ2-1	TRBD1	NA	CAIRDRVNEQFF	TGTGCCATCAGGGACAGGGTCAATGAGCAGTTCTTC
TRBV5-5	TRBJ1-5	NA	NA	CASSFGTLNQPQHF	TGTGCCAGCAGCTTCGGGACACTCAATCAGCCCCAGCATTTT
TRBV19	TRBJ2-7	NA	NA	CASSIDETGYEQYF	TGTGCCAGTAGTATAGATGAGACAGGCTACGAGCAGTACTTC
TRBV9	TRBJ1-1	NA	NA	CASSVELNTEAFF	TGTGCCAGCAGCGTAGAACTGAACACTGAAGCTTTCTTT
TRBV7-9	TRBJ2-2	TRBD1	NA	CASSLSDRGATGELFF	TGTGCCAGCAGCTTAAGTGACAGGGGAGCTACCGGGGAGCTGTTTTTT
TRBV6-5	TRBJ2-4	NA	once	CASSSKEHAGKNIQYF	TGTGCCAGCAGTTCCAAGGAACACGCGGGCAAAAACATTCAGTACTTC